These T cell receptor beta chains were read from a single sample in a study of HIV-infected patients and healthy controls. TCRdb re-derived calls from the 5' RACE reads in MiXCR, one entry per CDR3 protein. Of 15,000 to 20,000 distinct CDR3 sequences in the sample, over 7% were seen once. Sequenced sample: blood. These receptors all stem from an adult in good health. Both conserved end residues are part of each CDR3. Each record gives: J gene, clone size, V gene, D gene, CDR3 DNA, CDR3 protein. D genes are given only for firm matches. Clone sizes are given selectively: once, few, many, or a class where the clone is expanded.

TRBJ1-1 many TRBV6-1 . TGTGCCAGCAGAGGGCCCCGTATTGAAGCTTTCTTT CASRGPRIEAFF
TRBJ2-5 many TRBV2 TRBD2 TGTGCCAGCAATAGCGGGGGGGGCCGGCGGCAAGAGACCCAGTACTTC CASNSGGGRRQETQYF
TRBJ2-7 medium-sized TRBV14 . TGTGCCAGCAGCCAAGCACCGGGAGCCTACGAGCAGTACTTC CASSQAPGAYEQYF
TRBJ1-4 . TRBV20-1 . TGCAGTGTATTTGCAACTAATGAAAAACTGTTTTTT CSVFATNEKLFF
TRBJ2-1 medium-sized TRBV7-2 . TGTGCCAGCAGCCCGGGGACTTCCAATGAGCAGTTCTTC CASSPGTSNEQFF
TRBJ2-7 medium-sized TRBV28 . TGTGCCAGCAGAATCGCCCACGAGCAGTACTTC CASRIAHEQYF
TRBJ1-2 many TRBV20-1 . TGCAGTGCTAGACCGGATAACTATGGCTACACCTTC CSARPDNYGYTF
TRBJ1-6 many TRBV7-9 TRBD1 TGTGCCAGCAGCCTAGGACAGGGGTATTCACCCCTCCACTTT CASSLGQGYSPLHF
TRBJ2-7 many TRBV28 . TGTGCCAGCAGTTCCCTGGGCAGTCAGGCCTACGAGCAGTACTTC CASSSLGSQAYEQYF
TRBJ2-7 . TRBV3-1 TRBD2 TGTGCCAGCAGCCTACAGCGGGGGGCCTACGAGCAGTACTTC CASSLQRGAYEQYF
TRBJ2-6 medium-sized TRBV27 . TGTGCCAGCAGTTTTGGAAACTCTGGGGCCAACGTCCTGACTTTC CASSFGNSGANVLTF
TRBJ2-5 . TRBV5-1 . TGCGCCAGCAGCTTGTCTCAAGAGACCCAGTACTTC CASSLSQETQYF
TRBJ2-1 few TRBV5-6 TRBD2 TGTGCCAGCAGCTCTCGACTAGCGGGGGGTTCCTACAATGAGCAGTTCTTC CASSSRLAGGSYNEQFF
TRBJ2-3 medium-sized TRBV29-1 TRBD2 TGCAGCGTTGGAAGACTAGCGGGAGCGCCAGATACGCAGTATTTT CSVGRLAGAPDTQYF
TRBJ1-1 many TRBV20-1 . TGCAGTGCTCAGGGGCCCACTGAAGCTTTCTTT CSAQGPTEAFF
TRBJ2-7 many TRBV7-2 . TGTGCCAGCAGCTTAGGTACAGCTAGCTACGAGCAGTACTTC CASSLGTASYEQYF
TRBJ1-3 many TRBV12-3/TRBV12-4 . TGTGCCAGCAGTTTTGGGGACACCACTGGAAACACCATATATTTT CASSFGDTTGNTIYF
TRBJ1-4 . TRBV4-3 TRBD1 TGCGCCAGCAGCCAAGATCGACAGGGGGTTTATGAAAAACTGTTTTTT CASSQDRQGVYEKLFF
TRBJ1-2 medium-sized TRBV2 . TGTGCCAGCAGTGATAAGGCGGGGTACTATGGCTACACCTTC CASSDKAGYYGYTF
TRBJ1-5 few TRBV20-1 . TGCAGTGCTAGACCTACCCGGGGGATTGAGCCCCAGCATTTT CSARPTRGIEPQHF
TRBJ2-2 many TRBV11-1 . TGTGCCAGCAGCTTGGGACCTCTAGCGTGGAACACCGGGGAGCTGTTTTTT CASSLGPLAWNTGELFF
TRBJ2-1 many TRBV28 TRBD2 TGTGCCAGCAGTTTTAGCGGGACCTCCTACAATGAGCAGTTCTTC CASSFSGTSYNEQFF
TRBJ1-5 . TRBV30 . TGTGCCTGGAGCCCTCCGGGACACTGGGGGTATTCCCAGCATTTT CAWSPPGHWGYSQHF
TRBJ1-5 . TRBV18 . TGTGCCAGCTCTAGCGAGGGGAATCAGCCCCAGCATTTT CASSSEGNQPQHF
TRBJ1-5 medium-sized TRBV6-5 TRBD1 TGTGCCAGCAGTAGGGGGCGCGGGCAGCCCCAGCATTTT CASSRGRGQPQHF
TRBJ1-2 many TRBV27 . TGTGCCAGCAGTTTAAAAGGTTGGGGGGGCTATGGCTACACCTTC CASSLKGWGGYGYTF
TRBJ1-5 many TRBV12-3/TRBV12-4 . TGTGCCAGCAGTTTAGGGGTCAATCAGCCCCAGCATTTT CASSLGVNQPQHF
TRBJ2-6 medium-sized TRBV7-9 . TGTGCCAGCAGCTTTTCCTGGGGTCGTACCCTTTACTCTGGGGCCAACGTCCTGACTTTC CASSFSWGRTLYSGANVLTF